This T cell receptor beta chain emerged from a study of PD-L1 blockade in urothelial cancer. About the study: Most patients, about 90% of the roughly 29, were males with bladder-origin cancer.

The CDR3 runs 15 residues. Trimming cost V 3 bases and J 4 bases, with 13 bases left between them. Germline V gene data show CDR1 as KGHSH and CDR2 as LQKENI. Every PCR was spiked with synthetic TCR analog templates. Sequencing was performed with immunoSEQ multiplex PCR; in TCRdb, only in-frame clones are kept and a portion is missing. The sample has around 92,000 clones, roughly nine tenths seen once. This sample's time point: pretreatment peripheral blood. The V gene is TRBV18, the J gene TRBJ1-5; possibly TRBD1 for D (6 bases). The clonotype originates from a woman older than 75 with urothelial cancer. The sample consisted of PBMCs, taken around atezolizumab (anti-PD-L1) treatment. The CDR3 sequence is CASSPLEGGNQPQHF. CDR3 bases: TGTGCCAGCTCACCGCTTGAGGGGGGGAATCAGCCCCAGCATTTT.